The 10 T cell receptor beta chains below all came from one sample that was sequenced in a study of blood T cell repertoires in COVID-19. Clones were read by immunoSEQ multiplex PCR, and TCRdb kept only the in-frame ones, dropping some. The sample lists around 93,000 clones; 87% were seen once. Sequenced material: peripheral blood. The receptors were gathered from a human donor in a cohort sampled during active COVID-19.

The rearrangement joins TRBV7-6 to TRBJ1-4; TRBD1 is a possible D gene (5 bases). The V end was cut by 5 bases, the J end by 0 bases, with 13 bases between. This CDR3 contains 16 residues. Germline V CDR1 and CDR2: SGHVS, FNYEAQ. The CDR3 nucleotides are TGTGCCAGCAGCCCAGGGCTAAGTGCAACTAATGAAAAACTGTTTTTT. As protein: CASSPGLSATNEKLFF. Using reference TRBV7-6 and TRBJ1-4 for the parts outside the CDR3, the full variable domain is GAGVSQSPRYKVTKRGQDVALRCDPISGHVSLYWYRQALGQGPEFLTYFNYEAQQDKSGLPNDRFSAERPEGSISTLTIQRTEQRDSAMYRCASSPGLSATNEKLFFGSGTQLSVL.

CDR3 nucleotide sequence: TGTGCCAGCAGCTCTACCCGCGGAGATTATAGCAATCAGCCCCAGCATTTT. This translates into CASSSTRGDYSNQPQHF. The chain uses TRBV7-9 and TRBJ1-5, with D unclear. Germline lookup yields CDR1 SEHNR and CDR2 FQNEAQ (reference sequence). The CDR3 consists of 17 residues. V lost 4 bases to trimming and J lost 0 bases, with 16 bases between them.

V gene TRBV7-2 combines with J gene TRBJ2-2; 8 positions agree with TRBD2. CDR1 SGHTA and CDR2 FQGNSA come from the germline V gene. The V segment lost 1 base and the J segment 7 bases; nucleotides outside the gene matches: 5. This CDR3 has 15 amino acids. CDR3 nucleotide sequence: TGTGCCAGCAGCTTAGTTGCGGGAGGTGTCGGGGAGCTGTTTTTT. Translated, it gives CASSLVAGGVGELFF.

The J gene is TRBJ2-3, the V gene TRBV19; a possible D gene is TRBD2 (6 bases). V was pared by 7 bases and J by 3 bases, with 11 bases between. The CDR3 length is 13 residues. Germline values: CDR1 LNHDA, CDR2 SQIVND (reference sequence). DNA of the CDR3: TGTGCCAGTATGAGGGGAGGTACAGATACGCAGTATTTT. It yields the protein CASMRGGTDTQYF.

This chain uses TRBV5-1 with TRBJ2-7; 8 nucleotides align to TRBD1. The CDR3 consists of 15 residues. In germline, CDR1 is SGHRS, CDR2 YFSETQ. The trim removed 5 bases at V and 6 bases at J, leaving 13 bases unmatched. The DNA of the CDR3 is TGCGCCAGCAGTTTTACGGACAGGGTACCATCCGAGCAGTACTTC. This encodes CASSFTDRVPSEQYF.

The V gene is TRBV2, the J gene TRBJ2-1, with a tentative D call TRBD2 (6 bases). The CDR3 length is 13 residues. The V end was cut by 10 bases, the J end by 4 bases, with 14 bases between. CDR1 and CDR2 (germline): SNHLY, FYNNEI. In DNA form, the CDR3 reads TGTGCCACCCCGGGACTCCTTTACAATGAGCAGTTCTTC. This codes for CATPGLLYNEQFF.

This rearrangement joins TRBV5-1 to TRBJ2-7, with 9 bases identical to TRBD1. J gave up 0 bases and V 4 bases, and 5 bases lay outside the gene matches. Germline CDR1 is SGHRS and CDR2 is YFSETQ. The CDR3 sequence is 15 residues long. The CDR3 nucleotides read TGCGCCAGCAGCAGCCCGGGACAGGGCTCCTACGAGCAGTACTTC. Protein sequence: CASSSPGQGSYEQYF.

The chain uses TRBV1 and TRBJ2-5; TRBD2 is the table's D call, not checked against the DNA. TRBV1 is given as a pseudogene. The CDR3 consists of 19 residues. DNA for the CDR3: TGCACCAGCAGCCAAGATCTCCCGGGGGGCTCACGACGGAGAGGGACCCAGTACTTC. Encoded protein: CTSSQDLPGGSRRRGTQYF.

V and J are TRBV7-8 and TRBJ2-3, with 13 positions matching TRBD2. CDR3 length: 16 amino acids. With V trimmed by 1 base and J by 5 bases, 3 bases remained unmatched. CDR1 is SGHVS, CDR2 FQNEAQ, per germline. CDR3 nucleotide sequence: TGTGCCAGCAGCTTAGGGGGACTAGCGGGACTAGATACGCAGTATTTT. This sequence encodes CASSLGGLAGLDTQYF.

The rearrangement joins TRBV9 to TRBJ2-1; 9 bases are shared with TRBD2. CDR3 length: 15 amino acids. In germline, CDR1 is SGDLS, CDR2 YYNGEE. V lost 0 bases, J lost 3 bases, and 1 base stayed unmatched. CDR3 nucleotides: TGTGCCAGCAGCGTAGGTAGCGGGAGCTACAATGAGCAGTTCTTC. Translation: CASSVGSGSYNEQFF.